This TCR beta chain originates from a study of blood T cell repertoires in COVID-19. Study-level information: T cells, B-cell-depleted T cells, or PBMCs supplied cDNA or gDNA.

Between the trimmed V and J ends, which lost 3 bases and 4 bases, there was a span of 13 bases. The CDR3 contains 14 residues. CDR1 is PRHDT, CDR2 FYEKMQ, per germline (reference sequence). In the original workflow: Using reference gene primer amplification, nucleated cell counts were estimated. Produced via immunoSEQ multiplex PCR; TCRdb's table is partial and in-frame only. The DNA was the basis for D and trimming; V, J and clone size are from that table. The sample shows approximately 340,000 clones, over 70% of them seen only once. Sequences were obtained from peripheral blood. This chain connects TRBV13 to TRBJ2-7; tentative D call: TRBD1 (6 bases). This receptor was identified in a young man with active or convalescent COVID-19. The DNA of the CDR3 is TGTGCCAGCAGCTTCACAGGGAACCCTTACGAGCAGTACTTC. Translation gives CASSFTGNPYEQYF.